Shown below are 27 T cell receptor beta chains from a single sample sequenced in a study of control samples from healthy donors and cancer patients. Sequencing was performed with immunoSEQ multiplex PCR; in TCRdb, only in-frame clones are kept and a portion is missing. The sample shows just over 150,000 clones, 93% of them seen only once. Sequencing was done on a sample of blood. The receptor set was obtained from a man over 45 in good health.

The rearrangement uses TRBV6-5 and TRBJ1-1, with unresolved D. CDR3 size: 14 residues. Per the germline V gene, CDR1 is MNHEY and CDR2 is SVGAGI. V lost 2 bases to trimming and J lost 1 base, with 8 bases between them. Here the CDR3 reads CASSYRARNTEAFF. The DNA of the CDR3 is TGTGCCAGCAGTTACAGGGCAAGGAACACTGAAGCTTTCTTT.

The V call is TRBV10-1, the J call TRBJ2-3; 8 bases fit TRBD2. The V gene's germline CDR1 is WNHNN and CDR2 SYGVQD (reference sequence). The junction had 7 bases not matched to a gene; V was cut back by 4 bases and J by 1 base. The CDR3 has 16 amino acids. The CDR3 DNA reads as TGCGCCAGCAGTGTAGCGGGACAATTGGGCACAGATACGCAGTATTTT. Its translation: CASSVAGQLGTDTQYF.

This clone was observed once. The chain uses TRBV27 and TRBJ2-6, with D perhaps TRBD2 (6 bases). CDR3 size: 16 residues. V was clipped by 2 bases and J by 2 bases, with 10 bases between them. The V gene's germline CDR1 is MNHEY and CDR2 SMNVEV (reference sequence). The CDR3 DNA reads as TGTGCCAGCAGTTTACGTCCGGGGGCTGGGGCCAACGTCCTGACTTTC. This translates into CASSLRPGAGANVLTF.

In nucleotides, the CDR3 is TGTGCCATAACTCGGAGGACAGGGGCCTACAATGAGCAGTTCTTC. It codes for CAITRRTGAYNEQFF. The rearrangement links TRBV6-5 to TRBJ2-1, with 9 nucleotides matching TRBD1. The CDR3 consists of 15 residues. From germline, CDR1 is MNHEY and CDR2 SVGAGI. V gave up 10 bases and J gave up 2 bases; unmatched junction bases: 9.

This chain uses TRBV7-2 with TRBJ2-3; 11 bases line up with TRBD2. The V gene's germline CDR1 is SGHTA and CDR2 FQGNSA. The V and J ends lost 0 bases and 3 bases, in that order; junction bases with no gene match: 8. The CDR3 length is 18 residues. DNA for the CDR3: TGTGCCAGCAGCTTAGCGGGTAGCGGGAGGGCCGTGACAGATACGCAGTATTTT. Translation gives CASSLAGSGRAVTDTQYF.

This chain links TRBV11-2 with TRBJ1-2; D is unclear. The CDR3 runs to 15 residues. Between the trimmed V and J ends, which lost 0 bases and 3 bases, there was a span of 11 bases. Germline-derived CDR1 and CDR2 are SGHAT and FQNNGV. In DNA form, the CDR3 reads TGTGCCAGCAGCTTAGATCTTTCGGGCTACTATGGCTACACCTTC. It translates to CASSLDLSGYYGYTF.

The chain has TRBV27 and TRBJ2-3; a possible D gene is TRBD2 (6 bases). There are 13 residues in the CDR3. The V gene lost 6 bases and the J gene lost 10 bases, with 17 bases spanning the gap. The germline gives CDR1 MNHEY, CDR2 SMNVEV (reference sequence). CDR3 protein: CASSYRRELAQYF. In nucleotides, the CDR3 is TGTGCCAGCAGCTATCGGAGGGAGCTTGCGCAGTATTTT.

The rearrangement links TRBV3-1 (or the pseudogene TRBV3-2) to TRBJ2-3; TRBD2 matches 8 bases. The V gene's germline CDR1 is LGHDT and CDR2 YNNKEL (reference sequence). CDR3 length equals 18 residues. V shed 1 base, J shed 3 bases, and the junction held 12 bases outside the gene matches. CDR3 bases: TGTGCCAGCAGCCAAGGCCGGGGTTGGGCGGGAGGAACAGATACGCAGTATTTT. As protein: CASSQGRGWAGGTDTQYF.

A note on this clone: Different DNA sequences within this sample yield the same CDR3. V is TRBV29-1 and J is TRBJ2-2; D might be TRBD1 (6 bases). V lost 3 bases, J lost 2 bases, and 7 bases lay in between. The CDR3 is made up of 13 amino acids. Germline values: CDR1 SQVTM, CDR2 ANQGSEA. The CDR3 nucleotides are TGCAGCGTTGACAGGGGAAACACCGGGGAGCTGTTTTTT. It is translated as CSVDRGNTGELFF.

This sequence joins TRBV6-1 and TRBJ2-1; 13 positions agree with TRBD2. This CDR3 is built from 17 residues. J gave up 8 bases and V 0 bases, and 7 bases lay outside the gene matches. Germline assignment: CDR1 MNHNS and CDR2 SASEGT. The CDR3 reads CASSEAWWTSGSHEQFF. CDR3 nucleotides: TGTGCCAGCAGTGAAGCGTGGTGGACTAGCGGGAGCCATGAGCAGTTCTTC.

CDR3 amino acids: CASSFTGLSREQYF. The CDR3 DNA is TGTGCCAGCAGCTTTACAGGGCTTTCGCGGGAGCAGTACTTC. The chain has TRBV7-9 and TRBJ2-7; the D gene is possibly TRBD1 (6 bases). V was cut by 3 bases and J by 7 bases, with 16 bases left in between. CDR1 SEHNR and CDR2 FQNEAQ come from the germline V gene (reference sequence). This CDR3 has 14 residues.

The chain employs TRBV24-1 and TRBJ2-3; a possible D gene is TRBD1 (6 bases). This CDR3 region has 16 residues. CDR1 is KGHDR, CDR2 SFDVKD, per germline. V was shortened by 7 bases and J by 1 base, with 17 bases between the two germline ends. Here the CDR3 reads CATSENRVWGTDTQYF. The DNA of the CDR3 is TGTGCCACCAGCGAGAACAGGGTCTGGGGCACAGATACGCAGTATTTT.

The chain employs TRBV6-6 and TRBJ1-2; no clear D gene. V was clipped by 7 bases and J by 4 bases, with 13 bases between them. Germline V lookup: CDR1 MNHNY, CDR2 SVGAGI (reference sequence). The CDR3 contains 13 residues. CDR3 nucleotide sequence: TGTGCCAGCACGCGAGAGGCCGTCTATGGCTACACCTTC. This gives the protein CASTREAVYGYTF.

This sequence joins TRBV28 and TRBJ2-3; the match to TRBD1 covers 10 bases. Germline values: CDR1 MDHEN, CDR2 SYDVKM. The CDR3 consists of 16 residues. The V segment lost 7 bases and the J segment 1 base; nucleotides outside the gene matches: 8. For the CDR3, the DNA is TGTGCCAGCAACCCCACGGGGACAGGGGGCACAGATACGCAGTATTTT. Translation gives CASNPTGTGGTDTQYF.

This chain joins TRBV10-2 and TRBJ2-7; TRBD2 matches at 13 bases. The CDR3 has 14 amino acids. V lost 6 bases, J lost 11 bases, and 10 bases stayed unmatched. The germline CDR1 and CDR2 sequences are WSHSY and SAAADI. CDR3 region: CASRPGLAGLNEYF. The CDR3 DNA is TGCGCCAGCAGACCGGGACTAGCGGGATTAAATGAGTACTTC.

The chain has TRBV7-6 and TRBJ1-2, with 9 bases lining up with TRBD1. V lost 1 base to trimming and J lost 6 bases; unmatched junction nucleotides: 3. In germline, CDR1 is SGHVS, CDR2 FNYEAQ. The CDR3 runs to 14 residues. The CDR3 nucleotides are TGTGCCAGCAGCTTAGACAGGGGGCTGAATGGCTACACCTTC. Protein: CASSLDRGLNGYTF.

The rearrangement uses TRBV28 and TRBJ1-4; D gene unclear. Germline V CDR1 and CDR2: MDHEN, SYDVKM. Trimming took off 1 base at V and 7 bases at J, with 10 bases between the two ends. The CDR3 runs to 14 residues. CDR3 residues: CASSLSGLGEKLFF. The CDR3 DNA reads as TGTGCCAGCAGTTTATCGGGGTTGGGTGAAAAACTGTTTTTT.

The chain uses TRBV18 and TRBJ1-4, with 10 bases identical to TRBD1. The CDR3 has 17 residues. Germline V gives CDR1 KGHSH, CDR2 LQKENI. Losses at the gene ends were 2 bases for V and 2 bases for J; bases not matched to a gene: 5. CDR3 protein: CASSPRGTGETNEKLFF. DNA for the CDR3: TGTGCCAGCTCACCAAGAGGGACAGGGGAGACTAATGAAAAACTGTTTTTT.

V and J are TRBV9 and TRBJ2-5; 7 nucleotides agree with TRBD2. Germline loops: CDR1 SGDLS, CDR2 YYNGEE. The CDR3 is 15 residues long. The trim removed 0 bases at V and 5 bases at J, leaving 7 bases unmatched. The CDR3 here is CASSVVTDGRETQYF. CDR3 bases: TGTGCCAGCAGCGTAGTCACAGACGGGAGGGAGACCCAGTACTTC.

In this sample, this clone turned up a few times. This chain joins TRBV27 and TRBJ2-2; D may be TRBD1 (6 bases). The germline V and J ends were trimmed by 6 bases and 2 bases, with 16 bases remaining between them. Germline-derived CDR1 and CDR2 are MNHEY and SMNVEV (reference sequence). This CDR3 contains 16 residues. In nucleotides, the CDR3 is TGTGCCAGCAGACCACAGAGGGGGACAAACACCGGGGAGCTGTTTTTT. Its protein is CASRPQRGTNTGELFF.

CDR3 protein: CASSLGDSGTNEQFF. The CDR3 nucleotides are TGTGCCAGCAGCTTAGGGGATAGCGGGACGAATGAGCAGTTCTTC. This rearrangement joins TRBV11-3 to TRBJ2-1, with 8 nucleotides matching TRBD2. The CDR3 has 15 amino acids. Trimming removed 1 base from V and 7 bases from J; junction bases left unmatched: 6. Germline CDR1 SGHNT, CDR2 YENEEA. Drawing the rest from reference TRBV11-3 and TRBJ2-1, the complete variable domain is EAGVVQSPRYKIIEKKQPVAFWCNPISGHNTLYWYLQNLGQGPELLIRYENEEAVDDSQLPKDRFSAERLKGVDSTLKIQPAELGDSAVYLCASSLGDSGTNEQFFGPGTRLTVL.

The chain recombines TRBV5-1 with TRBJ2-7; D is perhaps TRBD2 (7 bases). The CDR3 extends over 17 amino acids. Per germline, CDR1 SGHRS and CDR2 YFSETQ. Trimming stripped 1 base from V and 2 bases from J, with 19 bases between. In nucleotides, the CDR3 is TGCGCCAGCAGCTTGCAAGGAGCGGGACAAGGGACCTACGAGCAGTACTTC. Protein: CASSLQGAGQGTYEQYF.

In its sample, this clone was seen once. The rearrangement joins TRBV15 to TRBJ1-5, with a weak D call TRBD1 (5 bases). The germline V gene encodes CDR1 LNHNV and CDR2 YYDKDF (reference sequence). This CDR3 has 14 amino acids. Trimming removed 1 base from V and 5 bases from J, with 9 bases in between. CDR3 DNA sequence: TGTGCCACCAGCAGAGCGGGGGGACATCAGCCCCAGCATTTT. As protein: CATSRAGGHQPQHF. The variable domain in full, with the rest retrieved from reference TRBV15 and TRBJ1-5, is DAMVIQNPRYQVTQFGKPVTLSCSQTLNHNVMYWYQQKSSQAPKLLFHYYDKDFNNEADTPDNFQSRRPNTSFCFLDIRSPGLGDTAMYLCATSRAGGHQPQHFGDGTRLSIL.

This chain connects TRBV24-1 to TRBJ1-5; D is unresolved. The CDR3 length is 13 residues. The V gene lost 0 bases and the J gene lost 7 bases, with 6 bases spanning the gap. Germline assignment: CDR1 KGHDR and CDR2 SFDVKD. The CDR3 protein is CATSDLLGQPQHF. CDR3 DNA sequence: TGTGCCACCAGTGATTTGTTAGGGCAGCCCCAGCATTTT.

The table lists this clone with a count of one. This sequence joins TRBV11-2 and TRBJ1-4; D gene uncertain. In germline, CDR1 is SGHAT, CDR2 FQNNGV. The CDR3 has 15 amino acids. V gave up 4 bases and J gave up 4 bases, with 13 bases separating them. Here the CDR3 reads CASSYRPAFNEKLFF. CDR3 coding DNA: TGTGCCAGCAGCTATAGGCCAGCTTTTAATGAAAAACTGTTTTTT.

The chain employs TRBV5-1 and TRBJ2-7; D unclear. The CDR3 length is 14 residues. Trimming removed 3 bases at V and 2 bases at J, with 12 bases between. Germline V gives CDR1 SGHRS, CDR2 YFSETQ. The CDR3 DNA reads TGCGCCAGCAGCTCTGCACCTACAGCCTACGAGCAGTACTTC. Its protein is CASSSAPTAYEQYF. The entire variable domain, with the rest obtained from reference TRBV5-1 and TRBJ2-7, is as follows: KAGVTQTPRYLIKTRGQQVTLSCSPISGHRSVSWYQQTPGQGLQFLFEYFSETQRNKGNFPGRFSGRQFSNSRSEMNVSTLELGDSALYLCASSSAPTAYEQYFGPGTRLTVT.

The chain has TRBV10-2 and TRBJ2-1; 10 positions agree with TRBD1. J lost 2 bases, V lost 7 bases, and 2 bases had no gene match. CDR1 is WSHSY, CDR2 SAAADI, per germline. The CDR3 extends over 14 amino acids. This chain's CDR3 is CASIGTGAYNEQFF. The CDR3 DNA sequence: TGCGCCAGCATTGGGACAGGGGCCTACAATGAGCAGTTCTTC.